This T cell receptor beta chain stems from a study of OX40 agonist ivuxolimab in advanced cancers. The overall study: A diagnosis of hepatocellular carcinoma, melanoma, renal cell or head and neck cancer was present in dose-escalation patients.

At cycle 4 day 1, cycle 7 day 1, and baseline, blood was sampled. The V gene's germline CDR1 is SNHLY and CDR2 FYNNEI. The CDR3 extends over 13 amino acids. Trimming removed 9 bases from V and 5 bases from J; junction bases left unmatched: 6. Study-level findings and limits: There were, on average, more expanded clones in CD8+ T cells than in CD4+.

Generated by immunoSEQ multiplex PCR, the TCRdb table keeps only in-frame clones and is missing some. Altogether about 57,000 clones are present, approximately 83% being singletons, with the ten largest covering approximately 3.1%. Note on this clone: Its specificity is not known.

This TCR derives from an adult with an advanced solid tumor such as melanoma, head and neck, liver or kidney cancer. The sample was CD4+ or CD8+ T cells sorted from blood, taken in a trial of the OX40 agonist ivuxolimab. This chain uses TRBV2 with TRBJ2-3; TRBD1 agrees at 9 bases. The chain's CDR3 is CAREQGARDTQYF. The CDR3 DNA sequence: TGTGCCAGAGAACAGGGGGCGAGAGATACGCAGTATTTT.